The clone carrying this TCR beta chain came up a few times. TCRdb fed the 5' RACE reads into MiXCR, producing one record per CDR3 protein. Of 540,000 or so distinct CDR3 sequences listed, around 22% were seen once; the top ten hold approximately 0.52%. Germline CDR1 and CDR2: MNHNS and SASEGT. The CDR3 has 14 amino acids. The V and J ends lost 10 bases and 0 bases respectively, with 13 bases between them. This sample was taken from a study of identical twins. This sample also appeared in a second study, on yellow fever vaccine responses in identical twins.

The chain employs TRBV6-1 and TRBJ1-5; D is uncertain. The clonotype comes from a woman between 18 and 29 years old in good health. Sequences were obtained from CD4+ T cells sorted from blood. CDR3 DNA: TGTGCCATCTCCTACGGGTATAGCAATCAGCCCCAGCATTTT. This codes for CAISYGYSNQPQHF.